Listed here are 27 T cell receptor beta chains from one sample, sequenced in a study of graft-versus-host responses after intestinal transplantation. Their antigens are not known. Some clones are missing from TCRdb's copy, which holds only in-frame ones; the method was immunoSEQ multiplex PCR. Altogether about 120,000 clones are present, around 96% being singletons, with the ten largest covering 3% to 3.5%. Sequenced material: unstimulated CD8+ T cells sorted from spleen or lymph node cells, taken before intestinal transplant. All receptors come from a human donor who received an intestinal transplant.

The rearrangement joins TRBV7-9 to TRBJ1-5, with D maybe TRBD1 (5 bases). Germline V lookup: CDR1 SEHNR, CDR2 FQNEAQ (reference sequence). The CDR3 is made up of 15 amino acids. V was pared by 1 base and J by 7 bases, with 14 bases between. CDR3 in DNA: TGTGCCAGCAGCTTAGGGCAGGGCCAAGAGCAGCCCCAGCATTTT. It encodes CASSLGQGQEQPQHF. Filled out from reference TRBV7-9 and TRBJ1-5, the complete variable domain reads DTGVSQNPRHKITKRGQNVTFRCDPISEHNRLYWYRQTLGQGPEFLTYFQNEAQLEKSRLLSDRFSAERPKGSFSTLEIQRTEQGDSAMYLCASSLGQGQEQPQHFGDGTRLSIL.

The chain joins TRBV4-3 to TRBJ2-1, with 10 bases aligning to TRBD2. The junction had 10 bases not matched to a gene; V was cut back by 1 base and J by 1 base. In germline, CDR1 is LGHNA, CDR2 YSLEER. This CDR3 contains 19 residues. Here the CDR3 reads CASSQGASGRVGSYNEQFF. CDR3 nucleotide sequence: TGCGCCAGCAGCCAAGGGGCTAGCGGGAGAGTGGGGTCCTACAATGAGCAGTTCTTC.

The chain combines TRBV4-1 with TRBJ2-7; 7 bases align to TRBD2. The V segment lost 4 bases and the J segment 0 bases; nucleotides outside the gene matches: 6. The CDR3 totals 15 residues. CDR1 and CDR2 (germline): MGHRA, YSYEKL. CDR3: CASSPVGGSSYEQYF. Here the CDR3 DNA reads TGCGCCAGCAGCCCGGTTGGCGGGAGCTCCTACGAGCAGTACTTC.

The chain combines TRBV27 with TRBJ2-1; 7 bases are shared with TRBD1. CDR3 length: 14 residues. Germline lookup yields CDR1 MNHEY and CDR2 SMNVEV (reference sequence). Germline trimming cut 4 bases from V and 4 bases from J; bases unmatched to any gene: 4. The CDR3 DNA reads TGTGCCAGCAGTTGGTTGGGACAGTACAATGAGCAGTTCTTC. As protein: CASSWLGQYNEQFF.

The chain links TRBV5-1 to TRBJ2-3; D is perhaps TRBD2 (5 bases). Germline V lookup: CDR1 SGHRS, CDR2 YFSETQ. Deletions cut 0 bases from V and 0 bases from J, with 11 bases between. This CDR3 has 16 residues. Here the CDR3 DNA reads TGCGCCAGCAGCTTGGCCGAGGGTGGGAGCACAGATACGCAGTATTTT. Protein sequence: CASSLAEGGSTDTQYF.

This rearrangement joins TRBV19 to TRBJ2-7; 8 nucleotides align to TRBD1. CDR3 length: 14 residues. Germline trimming cut 6 bases from V and 4 bases from J; bases unmatched to any gene: 8. Germline loops: CDR1 LNHDA, CDR2 SQIVND (reference sequence). The CDR3 nucleotides read TGTGCCAGTAGGGCCGGGACAGGAGGATACGAGCAGTACTTC. It yields the protein CASRAGTGGYEQYF.

The rearrangement joins TRBV5-1 to TRBJ2-3; tentative D call: TRBD2 (6 bases). The germline CDR1 and CDR2 sequences are SGHRS and YFSETQ. Between the trimmed V and J ends, which lost 3 bases and 6 bases, there was a span of 8 bases. The CDR3 consists of 12 residues. The CDR3 nucleotides read TGCGCCAGCAGCTATCGGGGGGATACGCAGTATTTT. It yields the protein CASSYRGDTQYF.

V and J are TRBV6-5 and TRBJ2-1, with TRBD1 as a possible D gene (6 bases). The CDR3 is 13 amino acids. CDR1 and CDR2 from the germline V gene are MNHEY and SVGAGI. Trimming took 4 bases from V and 8 from J, leaving 12 bases between them. CDR3 amino acids: CASSLTGIDEQFF. CDR3 coding DNA: TGTGCCAGCAGTTTGACAGGAATCGATGAGCAGTTCTTC.

The chain combines TRBV27 with TRBJ2-7; D remains unclear. Trimming took off 2 bases at V and 2 bases at J, with 10 bases between the two ends. Germline V gene data show CDR1 as MNHEY and CDR2 as SMNVEV (reference sequence). The CDR3 is 14 amino acids. The CDR3 sequence is CASSLGLGTYEQYF. CDR3 nucleotide sequence: TGTGCCAGCAGTTTAGGTCTGGGCACCTACGAGCAGTACTTC.

The chain carries TRBV12-5 and TRBJ2-5; D uncertain. The J call may be in error: the DNA end matches TRBJ2-7 better. The CDR3 length is 13 residues. In germline, CDR1 is LGHNT, CDR2 FRNRAP. CDR3 protein: CASGLGDSYEQYF. The CDR3 nucleotides are TGTGCTAGTGGTTTGGGGGACTCCTACGAGCAGTACTTC.

This clone was seen more than once but under ten times. The V and J genes are TRBV6-1 and TRBJ1-4; no reliable D call. V was clipped by 1 base and J by 8 bases, with 14 bases between them. This CDR3 is built from 15 residues. Germline CDR1 is MNHNS and CDR2 is SASEGT. The CDR3 protein is CASSEEGVQGEKLFF. The CDR3 DNA follows: TGTGCCAGCAGTGAAGAAGGCGTTCAAGGGGAAAAACTGTTTTTT.

V gene TRBV19 combines with J gene TRBJ1-5; TRBD1 matches at 8 bases. CDR1 and CDR2 (germline): LNHDA, SQIVND (reference sequence). This CDR3 has 14 residues. The V segment lost 6 bases and the J segment 7 bases; nucleotides outside the gene matches: 8. CDR3 sequence: CASRPTGVGQPQHF. The CDR3 coding sequence is TGTGCCAGTAGACCGACAGGGGTTGGGCAGCCCCAGCATTTT. The whole variable domain, filled in from reference TRBV19 and TRBJ1-5, reads DGGITQSPKYLFRKEGQNVTLSCEQNLNHDAMYWYRQDPGQGLRLIYYSQIVNDFQKGDIAEGYSVSREKKESFPLTVTSAQKNPTAFYLCASRPTGVGQPQHFGDGTRLSIL.

The chain couples TRBV10-3 to TRBJ2-7, with D uncertain. Trimming pared 3 bases from V and 2 bases from J, leaving 11 bases between. CDR1 and CDR2 from the germline V gene are ENHRY and SYGVKD. This CDR3 has 14 amino acids. CDR3 DNA sequence: TGTGCCATCAGTGAATCGGCCCCTACCTACGAGCAGTACTTC. Translated: CAISESAPTYEQYF.

The chain has TRBV20-1 and TRBJ2-1, with a weak D call TRBD1 (5 bases). This CDR3 is built from 10 residues. The V gene's germline CDR1 is DFQATT and CDR2 SNEGSKA (reference sequence). V was shortened by 1 base and J by 12 bases, with 7 bases between the two germline ends. The CDR3 protein is CSARVQGQFF. The CDR3 DNA reads as TGCAGTGCTAGAGTTCAGGGGCAGTTCTTC.

The rearrangement joins TRBV13 to TRBJ2-4, with D perhaps TRBD1 or TRBD2 (6 bases each). CDR1 PRHDT and CDR2 FYEKMQ come from the germline V gene (reference sequence). The CDR3 extends over 15 amino acids. The V end lost 5 bases, the J end lost 2 bases, and 13 bases lay between the germline ends. The CDR3 is CASSPGGYSKNIQYF. The CDR3 coding sequence is TGTGCCAGCAGCCCCGGGGGCTACTCCAAAAACATTCAGTACTTC.

By share, this clone ranks as medium-sized. The V call is TRBV28, the J call TRBJ1-2; D is possibly TRBD1 (5 bases). Trimming stripped 6 bases from V and 6 bases from J, with 14 bases between. Germline V gene sequence: CDR1 MDHEN, CDR2 SYDVKM. CDR3 length equals 13 residues. The CDR3 DNA sequence: TGTGCCAGCAGCGACCGGGCCAGGGATGGCTACACCTTC. Its protein product is CASSDRARDGYTF.

V is TRBV28 and J is TRBJ1-3; D is uncertain. Germline V gene sequence: CDR1 MDHEN, CDR2 SYDVKM. The CDR3 contains 11 residues. V gave up 4 bases and J gave up 3 bases, with 1 base separating them. As DNA, the CDR3 is TGTGCCAGCAGTTATGGAAACACCATATATTTT. Amino acids: CASSYGNTIYF.

V usage is TRBV7-6 and J usage is TRBJ2-7; TRBD1 agrees at 7 bases. V shed 8 bases and J 0 bases; nucleotides not matched to a gene: 7. Germline V lookup: CDR1 SGHVS, CDR2 FNYEAQ. CDR3 length equals 14 residues. The CDR3 region is CASGHGDSSYEQYF. In nucleotides, the CDR3 is TGTGCCAGCGGCCACGGGGACAGCTCCTACGAGCAGTACTTC.

The chain links TRBV5-4 to TRBJ2-7, with D perhaps TRBD2 (6 bases). This CDR3 has 13 residues. The germline CDR1 and CDR2 sequences are SGHNT and YYREEE (reference sequence). With 7 bases removed from V and 6 bases from J, the gap between germline ends came to 17 bases. CDR3 DNA: TGTGCCAGCCAACGGAGGGGAAGTAGCGAGCAGTACTTC. This gives the protein CASQRRGSSEQYF.

The J gene is TRBJ2-7, the V gene TRBV5-1; D is ambiguous. The CDR3 sequence is 13 residues long. Between the trimmed V and J ends, which lost 2 bases and 4 bases, there was a span of 10 bases. Germline V gene sequence: CDR1 SGHRS, CDR2 YFSETQ. As DNA, the CDR3 is TGCGCCAGCAGCTTCGGGTCGGGTTACGAGCAGTACTTC. Residues: CASSFGSGYEQYF.

The rearrangement links TRBV6-6 to TRBJ2-3; 10 nucleotides agree with TRBD2. The V gene end was trimmed by 4 bases and the J gene end by 8 bases; junction bases not matched to a gene: 6. The CDR3 runs to 14 residues. Germline assignment: CDR1 MNHNY and CDR2 SVGAGI (reference sequence). CDR3 in amino acids: CASSSTLAGVTQYF. The CDR3 DNA reads TGTGCCAGCAGTTCTACGCTAGCGGGAGTTACGCAGTATTTT.

This CDR3 reads CASSQDSGEGETQYF. In DNA form, the CDR3 reads TGCGCCAGCAGCCAAGACTCGGGAGAAGGAGAGACCCAGTACTTC. This rearrangement joins TRBV4-1 to TRBJ2-5, with D perhaps TRBD2 (6 bases). Per the germline V gene, CDR1 is MGHRA and CDR2 is YSYEKL. This CDR3 has 15 amino acids. V was cut by 0 bases and J by 4 bases, with 12 bases left in between.

This chain joins TRBV7-6 and TRBJ2-7; maybe TRBD2 (5 bases). The V gene lost 5 bases and the J gene lost 3 bases, with 14 bases spanning the gap. CDR3 size: 14 residues. The germline gives CDR1 SGHVS, CDR2 FNYEAQ. Written as DNA, the CDR3 is TGTGCCAGCAGCAGCCCAGACTATATCTACGAGCAGTACTTC. Protein sequence: CASSSPDYIYEQYF.

V and J are TRBV29-1 and TRBJ2-2, with D perhaps TRBD1 or TRBD2 (5 bases each). Germline V gene lookup returns CDR1 SQVTM and CDR2 ANQGSEA. Trimming took off 4 bases at V and 4 bases at J, with 13 bases between the two ends. The CDR3 loop spans 14 amino acids. In nucleotides, the CDR3 is TGCAGCGTTGCAGGGACCGGGGTCACCGGGGAGCTGTTTTTT. Amino acids: CSVAGTGVTGELFF.

The chain links TRBV15 to TRBJ2-5, with D uncertain. The DNA end favors TRBJ2-7, so the J call may be wrong. The CDR3 consists of 14 residues. CDR1 LNHNV and CDR2 YYDKDF come from the germline V gene (reference sequence). The CDR3 DNA sequence: TGTGCCACCAGCAGAGTTGGGTTGGGTTACGAGCAGTACTTC. Translating it yields CATSRVGLGYEQYF.

V and J are TRBV21-1 and TRBJ2-7; TRBD2, the table's D call, was not compared with the DNA. TRBV21-1 is a pseudogene. The CDR3 sequence is 16 residues long. CDR3 amino acids: CASSIRTSGVTYEQYF. For the CDR3, the DNA is TGTGCCAGCAGCATTCGGACTAGCGGGGTTACCTACGAGCAGTACTTC.

The chain uses TRBV28 and TRBJ1-2; D is possibly TRBD1 (5 bases). V gave up 6 bases and J gave up 4 bases, with 21 bases separating them. The CDR3 is 16 residues long. Germline loops: CDR1 MDHEN, CDR2 SYDVKM. The CDR3 coding sequence is TGTGCCAGCAGCCCTGACAGCGCCCCGCTGGGCTATGGCTACACCTTC. It translates to CASSPDSAPLGYGYTF.